Included here is one T cell receptor (beta chain) sequence, with context. Its antigen is currently unknown. V dropped 4 bases and J dropped 9 bases, with 13 bases sitting between them. CDR3 length equals 13 residues. Germline assignment: CDR1 LGHDT and CDR2 YNNKEL (reference sequence). The record originates from a study of Graves' ophthalmopathy and Graves' hyperthyroidism. General observations from the study: Blood contained most expanded thyroid clonotypes exceeding 0.001 frequency. A roughly 84% specificity and nearly 90% sensitivity were achieved by a 13-signature model that separated ophthalmopathy from stable hyperthyroidism.

Investigators amplified TCR beta CDR3 regions from RNA transcripts. RT-PCR in the first round used HTBI primers; a second-round multiplex PCR followed. TCRdb used MiXCR to reprocess the multiplex PCR reads, holding one entry per CDR3 protein. The sample yields 400,000 or so distinct CDR3 sequences, roughly 17% seen once. The hyperthyroidism patients, aged 18 to 65, had been newly diagnosed, with under 2 months' duration. The genes are TRBV3-1 and TRBJ1-5; weak D call: TRBD1 (5 bases). The sequence came from an adult woman with stable Graves' hyperthyroidism. The specimen sequenced was peripheral blood. In nucleotides, the CDR3 is TGTGCCAGCAGCCCCGGGGGAGGCAGGCCCCAGCATTTT. It yields the protein CASSPGGGRPQHF.